This T cell receptor beta chain comes out of a study of blood T cell repertoires in COVID-19. In the study overall: Italy, Spain and the United States were the sources of the convalescent and acute COVID-19 samples. Sample material is recorded as cDNA or gDNA derived from T cells, B-cell-depleted T cells, or PBMCs.

Original processing methods: Reference gene primer amplification yielded estimated nucleated cell counts. Assay used: immunoSEQ multiplex PCR; TCRdb lists only in-frame clones, some missing. V, J and clone size were drawn from that table, and D and trimming were deduced from the DNA. Of about 230,000 clones listed, over 70% are singletons. The germline gives CDR1 LGHDT, CDR2 YNNKEL (reference sequence). The J segment lost 5 bases and the V segment lost 3 bases, leaving 13 bases of the junction unmatched. The length of the CDR3 is 19 residues. The sequencing input was peripheral blood. The sequence came from a woman of 80 years or more with acute or convalescent COVID-19. The rearrangement joins TRBV3-1 (or the pseudogene TRBV3-2) to TRBJ2-3; 14 bases match TRBD2. The CDR3 region is CASSQVFPGLAGDIDTQYF. The DNA of the CDR3 is TGTGCCAGCAGCCAGGTATTCCCGGGACTAGCGGGAGACATAGATACGCAGTATTTT.